This entry describes one TCR beta chain. Data came from immunoSEQ multiplex PCR; TCRdb stores just in-frame clones and leaves some out. The sample includes hundreds of thousands of clones, 85% to 90% of them seen just once. Those enrolled in Seattle joined during active infection and were followed longitudinally afterward. The sample is drawn from a study of blood T cell repertoires in COVID-19. Whole-study context: Spain, Italy and the United States supplied samples that represented acute and convalescent COVID-19.

The germline gives CDR1 MRHNA, CDR2 SNTAGT. This CDR3 has 15 residues. Between the trimmed V and J ends, which lost 5 bases and 2 bases, there was a span of 15 bases. This TCR derives from a woman aged 50 to 65 with COVID-19, enrolled during active disease. The J gene is TRBJ2-5, the V gene TRBV6-4; D uncertain. Sequenced sample: peripheral blood. In DNA form, the CDR3 reads TGTGCCAGCAGTAAGAATGGCGGCCTACAAGAGACCCAGTACTTC. Amino acids: CASSKNGGLQETQYF.